This T cell receptor beta chain originates from a study of blood T cell repertoires in COVID-19. As for the study in general: Samples representing acute and convalescent COVID-19 were sourced from the United States, Italy and Spain.

The cohort comprised adults aged about 18 to 100 years residing in about two dozen US areas. Cohorts were assigned according to the clinical history that participants reported. Original processing methods: Researchers report that nucleated cell counts were estimated from reference gene primer amplification. Data came from immunoSEQ multiplex PCR; TCRdb stores just in-frame clones and leaves some out. D and trimming come from the DNA, and the V and J calls and clone size come from that table. Of 220,000 or so clones listed, approximately 90% are singletons. This clonotype was obtained from a woman aged 18-29 years in a cohort exposed to, infected with or recovered from COVID-19 (not recorded which). The material sequenced was PBMCs or T cells enriched from blood (not recorded which).

The CDR3: CASSERGYSNQPQHF. CDR3 DNA: TGCGCCAGCAGTGAGCGGGGTTATAGCAATCAGCCCCAGCATTTT. The rearrangement uses TRBV10-2 and TRBJ1-5; no clear D gene. Germline values: CDR1 WSHSY, CDR2 SAAADI. The length of the CDR3 is 15 residues. Trimming pared 2 bases from V and 0 bases from J, leaving 8 bases between.